This passage covers 32 T cell receptor beta chains from one sample sequenced in a study of T cell repertoires and leukemia-associated antigens. TCRdb reprocessed the 5' RACE reads with MiXCR, giving one entry per CDR3 protein. Of roughly 12,000 distinct CDR3 sequences in the sample, approximately 42% were seen once. Their cognate antigens are unknown. Sequencing input: CD3+ T cells sorted from blood and cultured. These receptors all come from a female donor in good health.

This clonotype has ten or more counts. The chain links TRBV5-6 to TRBJ2-7; 8 nucleotides agree with TRBD1. Trimming removed 4 bases from V and 9 bases from J; junction bases left unmatched: 3. The germline gives CDR1 SGHDT, CDR2 YYEEEE. The CDR3 contains 11 residues. CDR3 residues: CASSTGQVQYF. CDR3 in DNA: TGTGCCAGCAGCACGGGACAGGTGCAGTACTTC.

The J gene is TRBJ2-7, the V gene TRBV7-9; 7 bases are a match to TRBD1. The CDR3 extends over 13 amino acids. Germline V lookup: CDR1 SEHNR, CDR2 FQNEAQ (reference sequence). V trimming: 6 bases; J trimming: 0 bases; junction bases outside the gene matches: 2. CDR3 sequence (DNA): TGTGCCAGCAGGGACAGGAGCTCCTACGAGCAGTACTTC. It encodes CASRDRSSYEQYF. Looking up the rest from reference TRBV7-9 and TRBJ2-7 gives the full variable domain: DTGVSQNPRHKITKRGQNVTFRCDPISEHNRLYWYRQTLGQGPEFLTYFQNEAQLEKSRLLSDRFSAERPKGSFSTLEIQRTEQGDSAMYLCASRDRSSYEQYFGPGTRLTVT.

Within the sample, this clonotype is medium-sized (0.01 to 0.1%). The V call is TRBV5-1, the J call TRBJ1-4, with TRBD1 identical over 12 bases. The trim removed 4 bases at V and 5 bases at J, leaving 3 bases unmatched. CDR1 SGHRS and CDR2 YFSETQ come from the germline V gene. The CDR3 sequence is 15 residues long. CDR3 region: CASSPGTGGNEKLFF. The CDR3 DNA follows: TGCGCCAGCAGCCCGGGGACAGGGGGCAATGAAAAACTGTTTTTT.

The sample holds many counts of this clonotype. This sequence joins TRBV10-2 and TRBJ2-2; D is unresolved. V was cut by 3 bases and J by 7 bases, with 9 bases left in between. In germline, CDR1 is WSHSY, CDR2 SAAADI. This CDR3 is 13 amino acids long. CDR3 residues: CASSEVRRGELFF. The CDR3 DNA is TGCGCCAGCAGTGAAGTGAGACGCGGGGAGCTGTTTTTT.

V usage is TRBV6-1 and J usage is TRBJ2-1; D perhaps matches TRBD1 (6 bases). This CDR3 is 15 amino acids long. Trimming stripped 1 base from V and 4 bases from J, with 11 bases between. The V gene's germline CDR1 is MNHNS and CDR2 SASEGT. This CDR3 is CASSEDQQGYNEQFF. In DNA form, the CDR3 reads TGTGCCAGCAGTGAAGACCAACAGGGTTACAATGAGCAGTTCTTC.

This clonotype was found a few times. The V and J genes are TRBV12-3 or TRBV12-4 and TRBJ2-2; D call uncertain. The CDR3 totals 13 residues. Trimming pared 3 bases from V and 7 bases from J, leaving 9 bases between. CDR3 sequence (DNA): TGTGCCAGCAGTTTGTCCCGTGGCGGGGAGCTGTTTTTT. Its protein product is CASSLSRGGELFF.

In this sample, this clonotype turned up a few times. This chain links TRBV20-1 with TRBJ2-2; D is perhaps TRBD2 (6 bases). Trimming stripped 5 bases from V and 3 bases from J, with 13 bases between. Germline assignment: CDR1 DFQATT and CDR2 SNEGSKA (reference sequence). This CDR3 contains 14 residues. The CDR3 is CSAVRETYTGELFF. The CDR3 DNA is TGCAGTGCTGTACGGGAGACGTACACCGGGGAGCTGTTTTTT.

This clonotype rates as medium-sized. V usage is TRBV7-4 and J usage is TRBJ1-1, with D possibly being TRBD1 (5 bases). The length of the CDR3 is 21 residues. V was clipped by 5 bases and J by 10 bases, with 41 bases between them. Germline CDR1 and CDR2: SGHVT and SQSDAQ. Written as DNA, the CDR3 is TGTGCCAGCAGCCCTCAATGGGGGAGAGGGGCATCAAGGACACACCGTTCCGGAGCTTTCTTT. Its translation: CASSPQWGRGASRTHRSGAFF.

The V call is TRBV3-1, the J call TRBJ2-1, with D perhaps being TRBD1 or TRBD2 (5 bases each). The CDR3 consists of 16 residues. Trimming took off 4 bases at V and 7 bases at J, with 20 bases between the two ends. Germline CDR1 is LGHDT and CDR2 is YNNKEL (reference sequence). As DNA, the CDR3 is TGTGCCAGCAGCCCTTACCCTGGGGGTAAGGCGAATGAGCAGTTCTTC. Its protein product is CASSPYPGGKANEQFF.

The chain recombines TRBV30 with TRBJ2-1, with 7 positions matching TRBD2. This CDR3 spans 15 amino acids. V lost 5 bases, J lost 0 bases, and 7 bases stayed unmatched. The germline V gene encodes CDR1 GTSNPN and CDR2 SVGIG (reference sequence). The CDR3 region has the DNA TGTGCCTGGTACTTGGGCGGGAGCTCCTACAATGAGCAGTTCTTC. Protein sequence: CAWYLGGSSYNEQFF.

This clonotype came up once. The V gene is TRBV4-3, the J gene TRBJ1-6; TRBD1 aligns across 8 bases. Trimming took 0 bases from V and 11 from J; bases not matched to a gene: 6. CDR3 length: 15 amino acids. Germline V CDR1 and CDR2: LGHNA, YSLEER. The CDR3 nucleotides read TGCGCCAGCAGCCAAGAGGACAGGGAGAACACACCCCTCCACTTT. This encodes CASSQEDRENTPLHF.

This clonotype was counted a few times. The rearrangement links TRBV29-1 to TRBJ2-3, with D unclear. This CDR3 spans 14 amino acids. Trimming cost V 4 bases and J 3 bases, with 14 bases left between them. Germline assignment: CDR1 SQVTM and CDR2 ANQGSEA. CDR3 bases: TGCAGCGTTGGGGCTACCTCGAGTACAGATACGCAGTATTTT. It translates to CSVGATSSTDTQYF.

Many counts were recorded for this clonotype. The genes are TRBV2 and TRBJ2-1, with 9 nucleotides matching TRBD2. V shed 4 bases and J 9 bases; nucleotides not matched to a gene: 10. CDR1 is SNHLY, CDR2 FYNNEI, per germline. This CDR3 is 15 amino acids long. CDR3 in amino acids: CASSGGLAGTSEQFF. The CDR3 bases are TGTGCCAGCAGTGGTGGCCTAGCGGGAACCAGTGAGCAGTTCTTC.

This clonotype has just one count. The J gene is TRBJ2-3, the V gene TRBV5-1; possibly TRBD1 for D (5 bases). This CDR3 region has 14 residues. Germline CDR1 SGHRS, CDR2 YFSETQ. Between the trimmed V and J ends, which lost 4 bases and 1 base, there was a span of 10 bases. CDR3 region: CASSLGHGTDTQYF. The CDR3 DNA sequence: TGCGCCAGCAGCCTTGGACACGGCACAGATACGCAGTATTTT.

J is TRBJ2-5 and V is TRBV7-3, with D possibly TRBD2 on 6 matching bases. Trimming removed 5 bases at V and 0 bases at J, with 13 bases between. Germline V gene data show CDR1 as SGHTA and CDR2 as FQGTGA. The CDR3 spans 15 residues. CDR3 sequence: CASSPKGLYQETQYF. The CDR3 nucleotides are TGTGCCAGCAGCCCGAAGGGACTGTACCAAGAGACCCAGTACTTC.

The rearrangement uses TRBV18 and TRBJ2-1; D is unresolved. V was clipped by 8 bases and J by 7 bases, with 9 bases between them. CDR1 KGHSH and CDR2 LQKENI come from the germline V gene. CDR3 size: 11 residues. The CDR3 nucleotides read TGTGCCAGCAGTTACGTTAATGAGCAGTTCTTC. Residues: CASSYVNEQFF.

The rearrangement joins TRBV5-1 to TRBJ1-4; D call uncertain. With 0 bases removed from V and 7 bases from J, the gap between germline ends came to 16 bases. CDR3 length equals 16 residues. CDR1 is SGHRS and CDR2 is YFSETQ in the germline V gene. CDR3 sequence reads: CASSLELRGGGEKLFF. CDR3 DNA sequence: TGCGCCAGCAGCTTGGAGTTGAGAGGTGGTGGTGAAAAACTGTTTTTT.

In its sample, this clonotype was seen a few times. Because it lacks the conserved phenylalanine or tryptophan at the end, this CDR3 is likely a read error. This sequence joins TRBV29-1 and TRBJ1-3, with D possibly being TRBD1 (5 bases). This CDR3 spans 14 amino acids. V was pared by 4 bases and J by 1 base, with 11 bases between. Germline values: CDR1 SQVTM, CDR2 ANQGSEA. CDR3 in DNA: TGCAGCGTTGGACACGGGGGGTCTGGAAACACCATATATTCT. It yields the protein CSVGHGGSGNTIYS.

The chain links TRBV5-8 to TRBJ2-3; maybe TRBD1 (5 bases). Trimming took off 2 bases at V and 4 bases at J, with 14 bases between the two ends. Germline CDR1 reads SGHTS; CDR2 reads YDEGEE. The CDR3 has 15 amino acids. The CDR3 spells CASSFERLGADTQYF. The CDR3 DNA sequence: TGTGCCAGCAGCTTTGAGAGGTTAGGGGCAGATACGCAGTATTTT.

Ten or more counts support this clonotype. The rearrangement joins TRBV7-2 to TRBJ2-1, with TRBD2 as a possible D gene (6 bases). Trimming shortened V by 4 bases and J by 10 bases, and 20 bases separated the two germline ends. The germline CDR1 and CDR2 sequences are SGHTA and FQGNSA. The CDR3 covers 15 residues. The CDR3 is CASSSLPGPGVEQFF. The CDR3 nucleotides read TGTGCCAGCAGCTCCCTCCCGGGACCGGGGGTCGAGCAGTTCTTC.

Notes on this clonotype: The conserved closing phenylalanine or tryptophan is absent in this CDR3, likely reflecting a read error. It is unclear where the CDR3 begins or ends on the DNA, so no DNA is shown, and the CDR3 is as TCRdb lists it. The chain has TRBV7-9 and TRBJ2-7; the DNA was not compared with TRBD2, the D call given in the table. The CDR3 length is 16 residues, termini included. Germline V lookup: CDR1 SEHNR, CDR2 FQNEAQ (reference sequence). The CDR3 protein is CASSLAEREYPLGQHL.

About this clonotype: In this CDR3 the conserved last residue, phenylalanine or tryptophan, is missing, so a read error is likely. The chain recombines TRBV5-1 with TRBJ2-5; the D gene is possibly TRBD2 (5 bases). The ends were cut back, 0 bases at V and 7 bases at J, with 10 bases in the middle. The CDR3 sequence is 13 residues long. CDR1 and CDR2 from the germline V gene are SGHRS and YFSETQ. The CDR3 DNA reads as TGCGCCAGCAGCTTGGACGGGAAAGGGACCCAGTACCTC. It codes for CASSLDGKGTQYL.

This clonotype was seen a few times. V and J are TRBV19 and TRBJ2-3; 13 nucleotides line up with TRBD2. CDR3 length equals 16 residues. Germline loops: CDR1 LNHDA, CDR2 SQIVND (reference sequence). The V and J ends lost 5 bases and 5 bases, in that order; junction bases with no gene match: 7. CDR3 DNA: TGTGCCAGTAGTCCCGGGACTAGCGGGGTACAAGATACGCAGTATTTT. Its translation: CASSPGTSGVQDTQYF.

The chain uses TRBV27 and TRBJ2-7; D possibly matches TRBD1 or TRBD2 (5 bases each). The V gene lost 0 bases and the J gene lost 7 bases, with 10 bases spanning the gap. CDR3 length: 13 residues. CDR1 is MNHEY and CDR2 is SMNVEV in the germline V gene (reference sequence). The CDR3 region is CASSLSGVSEQYF. The DNA for the CDR3 is TGTGCCAGCAGTTTATCGGGGGTCTCAGAGCAGTACTTC.

For this clonotype: One end of the junction fails to match germline, which may point to a read error. The chain joins TRBV5-1 to TRBJ2-7; D may correspond to TRBD1 or TRBD2 (5 bases each). This CDR3 region has 13 residues. Germline V CDR1 and CDR2: SGHRS, YFSETQ. CDR3 nucleotide sequence: TGCGTCAGCAGCGCGATGAGGGGCCGGGAGCAGTACTTC. As protein: CVSSAMRGREQYF.

This clonotype appeared a single time. The V gene is TRBV5-1, the J gene TRBJ2-7, with TRBD1 matching over 7 bases. V was pared by 0 bases and J by 4 bases, with 7 bases of the junction left unmatched. In germline, CDR1 is SGHRS, CDR2 YFSETQ. The CDR3 runs 15 residues. The CDR3 DNA follows: TGCGCCAGCAGCTTGGAGACAGGGATTGGGTACGAGCAGTACTTC. It yields the protein CASSLETGIGYEQYF.

The J gene is TRBJ1-2, the V gene TRBV20-1; 7 nucleotides agree with TRBD1. CDR1 and CDR2 from the germline V gene are DFQATT and SNEGSKA (reference sequence). V dropped 6 bases and J dropped 3; count of bases not matched to a gene: 7. The CDR3 totals 13 residues. Written as DNA, the CDR3 is TGCAGTGCAAACTCACAGGGGTACTATGGCTACACCTTC. Its protein is CSANSQGYYGYTF.

The genes are TRBV5-1 and TRBJ1-5, with 8 bases matching TRBD1. Unmatched junction bases numbered 7, after V lost 5 bases and J lost 0 bases. The CDR3 length is 16 residues. Germline V gene data show CDR1 as SGHRS and CDR2 as YFSETQ. CDR3 nucleotide sequence: TGCGCCAGCAGTTCCGGGACAGGTCATAGCAATCAGCCCCAGCATTTT. It is translated as CASSSGTGHSNQPQHF.

This rearrangement joins TRBV7-2 to TRBJ2-3; 11 positions agree with TRBD2. V shed 5 bases, J shed 0 bases, and the junction held 4 bases outside the gene matches. CDR3 length: 16 amino acids. CDR1 and CDR2 (germline): SGHTA, FQGNSA. This chain's CDR3 is CASSIIAGGSTDTQYF. The DNA for the CDR3 is TGTGCCAGCAGCATAATAGCGGGAGGGAGCACAGATACGCAGTATTTT.

Remarks on this clonotype: Compared with germline, one end of the junction differs, possibly owing to a read error. The CDR3 DNA reads as TGTGCCAGCAGGCCCCACTTGATCTCCCACGAGCAGTACTTC. It specifies CASRPHLISHEQYF. The chain uses TRBV6-2 or TRBV6-3 and TRBJ2-7; D unclear. The CDR3 consists of 14 residues. Germline CDR1 and CDR2: MNHEY and SVGEGT.

CDR3 bases: TGTGCCAGCTCACCACTCAGTCAAGAGACCCAGTACTTC. Translation gives CASSPLSQETQYF. The rearrangement uses TRBV18 and TRBJ2-5; D ambiguous. V lost 1 base to trimming and J lost 2 bases, with 5 bases between them. This CDR3 spans 13 amino acids. The germline V gene encodes CDR1 KGHSH and CDR2 LQKENI.

The chain couples TRBV21-1 to TRBJ2-7; the table's D gene call, TRBD2, was not cross checked with the DNA. TRBV21-1 has pseudogene status. This CDR3 region has 14 residues. The DNA for the CDR3 is TGTGCCAGCAGTTACCAGCGGGCCTCCTACGAGCAGTACTTC. This sequence encodes CASSYQRASYEQYF.